This TCR beta chain appears in the sequencing data of a study of blood T cell repertoires in COVID-19. Remarks on this clone: Additional DNA sequences in this sample encode the identical CDR3.

Germline CDR1 reads LNHDA; CDR2 reads SQIVND (reference sequence). The CDR3 has 17 amino acids. The J segment lost 5 bases and the V segment lost 3 bases, leaving 10 bases of the junction unmatched. Produced via immunoSEQ multiplex PCR; TCRdb's table is partial and in-frame only. The sample records approximately 210,000 clones, 82% being singletons. Participants came from some 23 US areas, aged about 18 to 95 years. Cohorts were based on clinical histories the participants reported. Sequencing was carried out using PBMCs or T cells enriched from blood (not recorded which). This receptor was obtained from a woman in her sixties who had recovered from COVID-19. The V gene is TRBV19, the J gene TRBJ2-2, with 9 bases fitting TRBD2. The CDR3 DNA follows: TGTGCCAGTAGTATCCGGTCTAGCGGGATAAGGACCGGGGAGCTGTTTTTT. Translation gives CASSIRSSGIRTGELFF.